The table lists the clone carrying this TCR beta chain with a few counts. The target antigen is unknown. The data derive from a study of beta chain features in type 1 diabetes. Findings and caveats of the study: Comparison showed that naive, central memory and Treg TCRB repertoires appeared more similar among patients than among healthy donors. More deletions and fewer insertions at VDJ junctions were seen in type 1 diabetes patients. Among patients with Type 1 diabetes, TCRB CDR3s were moderately but significantly shorter in every one of the four CD4+ subsets.

This CDR3 has 14 residues. Trimming shortened V by 3 bases and J by 3 bases, and 11 bases separated the two germline ends. The germline CDR1 and CDR2 sequences are SGHTA and FQGNSA. Expressed TCRB transcripts were sequenced because the isolated RNA had all been reverse transcribed beforehand. Reads from naive, central memory and regulatory T cell samples averaged roughly 3.6 million. This table comes from immunoSEQ multiplex PCR, and its TCRdb copy is limited to in-frame clones, with some not included. This repertoire shows around 240,000 clones, 16% found once; its top ten account for about 0.078%. Researchers reported sorting CD4+ naive, central memory, regulatory and stem cell-like memory cells via CD45RO/CCR7/CD25/CD127/CD95/CD27.

The sequence came from a man aged 25-45 years with type 1 diabetes. What was sequenced was naive CD4+ T cells from blood. The genes are TRBV7-2 and TRBJ1-1; no clear D. The CDR3 DNA reads as TGTGCCAGCAGCTTCTGGGAGAGGGACACTGAAGCTTTCTTT. Its protein is CASSFWERDTEAFF.